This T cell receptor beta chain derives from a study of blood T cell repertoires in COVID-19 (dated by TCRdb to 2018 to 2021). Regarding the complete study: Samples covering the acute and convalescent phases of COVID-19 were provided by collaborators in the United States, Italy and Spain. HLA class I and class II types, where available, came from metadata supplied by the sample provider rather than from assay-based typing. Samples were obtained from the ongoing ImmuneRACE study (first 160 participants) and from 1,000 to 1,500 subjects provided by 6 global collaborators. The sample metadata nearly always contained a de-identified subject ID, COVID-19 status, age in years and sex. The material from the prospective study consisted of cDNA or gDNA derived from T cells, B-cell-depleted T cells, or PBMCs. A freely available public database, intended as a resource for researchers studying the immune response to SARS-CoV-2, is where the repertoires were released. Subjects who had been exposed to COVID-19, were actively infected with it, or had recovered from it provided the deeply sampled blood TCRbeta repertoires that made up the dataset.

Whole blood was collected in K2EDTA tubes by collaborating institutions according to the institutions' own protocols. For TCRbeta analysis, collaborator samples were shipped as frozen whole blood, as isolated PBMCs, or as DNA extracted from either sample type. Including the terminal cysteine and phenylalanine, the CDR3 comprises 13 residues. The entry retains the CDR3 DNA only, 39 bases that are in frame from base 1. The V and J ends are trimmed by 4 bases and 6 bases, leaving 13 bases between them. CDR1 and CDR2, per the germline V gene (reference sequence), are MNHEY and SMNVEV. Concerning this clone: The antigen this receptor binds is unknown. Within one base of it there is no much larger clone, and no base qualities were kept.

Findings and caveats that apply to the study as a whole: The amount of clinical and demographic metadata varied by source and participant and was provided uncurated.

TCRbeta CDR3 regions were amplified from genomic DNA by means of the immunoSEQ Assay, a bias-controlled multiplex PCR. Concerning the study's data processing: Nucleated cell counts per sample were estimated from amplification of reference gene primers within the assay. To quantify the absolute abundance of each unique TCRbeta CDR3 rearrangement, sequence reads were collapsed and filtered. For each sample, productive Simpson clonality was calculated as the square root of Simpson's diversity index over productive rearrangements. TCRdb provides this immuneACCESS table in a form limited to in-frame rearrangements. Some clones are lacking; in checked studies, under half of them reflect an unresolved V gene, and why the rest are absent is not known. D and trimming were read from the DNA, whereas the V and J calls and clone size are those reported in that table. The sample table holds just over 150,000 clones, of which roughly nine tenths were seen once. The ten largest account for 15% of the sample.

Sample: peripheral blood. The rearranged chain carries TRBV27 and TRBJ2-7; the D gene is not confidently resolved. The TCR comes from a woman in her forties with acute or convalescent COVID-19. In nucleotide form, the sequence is TGTGCCAGCAGTTACACTAATTCCGGCGAGCAGTACTTC. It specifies CASSYTNSGEQYF.